What follows describes a single TCR beta chain. Its antigen is unidentified. CDR3 size: 15 residues. Trimming left V 1 base short and J 3 bases short, with 11 bases between. Looked up from germline, CDR1 is SGHDT and CDR2 is YYEEEE. The data were obtained in a study of cytomegalovirus exposure and HLA in healthy donors. Study-wide background: Unique TCR beta sequences numbering around 110 million came from 150 million to 200 million T cells in an earlier analysis. The study, taken as a whole, reports: Most TCR sequences were uncommon, yet certain public TCRs appeared in many donors. A later analysis showed HLA-associated TCR beta chains outstripping equally common others in clonal expansion.

PCR amplification relied on 60 Vbeta primers (plus 13 Jbeta primers). In the original processing: A follow-up analysis tallied tens of millions of unique TCR beta chains, some 9.9 million shared. TCRdb keeps only in-frame clones here, not all; method: immunoSEQ multiplex PCR. That table supplies the V and J calls and clone size; D and trimming were determined from the DNA. The table shows 180,000 or so clones, with 77% occurring only once. The sequence derives from a man aged 18 to 29 in good health and CMV-seronegative. Input material: PBMCs. The chain employs TRBV5-6 and TRBJ2-1; no reliable D call. The CDR3 coding sequence is TGTGCCAGCAGCTTGATAGGCGGAAACTACAATGAGCAGTTCTTC. Amino acids: CASSLIGGNYNEQFF.